These 3 T cell receptor beta chains share one sample of origin, sequenced in a study of cytomegalovirus exposure and HLA in healthy donors. This PCR relied on a set of 60 Vbeta primers and 13 Jbeta primers. TCRdb's copy holds only in-frame clones and misses some; the assay was immunoSEQ multiplex PCR. The table includes 200,000 to 250,000 clones, roughly 80% detected once. Specimen: PBMCs. These TCRs come from a girl aged 2-10 years in good health and CMV-seronegative.

This sequence joins TRBV10-2 and TRBJ2-1; TRBD2 matches at 8 bases. Per the germline V gene, CDR1 is WSHSY and CDR2 is SAAADI. The CDR3 length is 15 residues. Germline trimming cut 4 bases from V and 4 bases from J; bases unmatched to any gene: 6. CDR3 amino acids: CASSGLAGLYNEQFF. The CDR3 DNA follows: TGCGCCAGCAGTGGGCTAGCGGGTCTATACAATGAGCAGTTCTTC.

The rearrangement joins TRBV7-4 to TRBJ2-7, with 9 bases aligning to TRBD1. This CDR3 region has 15 residues. The ends lost 5 bases at V and 4 bases at J; junction bases unmatched: 9. Germline values: CDR1 SGHVT, CDR2 SQSDAQ. The CDR3 spells CASSLRQGGAYEQYF. CDR3 nucleotides: TGTGCCAGCAGCCTACGACAGGGGGGGGCGTACGAGCAGTACTTC.

This clone showed up just a few times. The chain combines TRBV19 with TRBJ1-1; possibly TRBD1 for D (5 bases). CDR3 length equals 13 residues. Germline CDR1 LNHDA, CDR2 SQIVND (reference sequence). V lost 5 bases and J 2 bases, leaving 9 bases between the germline ends. CDR3 amino acids: CASSSDSNTEAFF. The CDR3 nucleotides are TGTGCCAGTAGTTCTGACAGTAACACTGAAGCTTTCTTT.